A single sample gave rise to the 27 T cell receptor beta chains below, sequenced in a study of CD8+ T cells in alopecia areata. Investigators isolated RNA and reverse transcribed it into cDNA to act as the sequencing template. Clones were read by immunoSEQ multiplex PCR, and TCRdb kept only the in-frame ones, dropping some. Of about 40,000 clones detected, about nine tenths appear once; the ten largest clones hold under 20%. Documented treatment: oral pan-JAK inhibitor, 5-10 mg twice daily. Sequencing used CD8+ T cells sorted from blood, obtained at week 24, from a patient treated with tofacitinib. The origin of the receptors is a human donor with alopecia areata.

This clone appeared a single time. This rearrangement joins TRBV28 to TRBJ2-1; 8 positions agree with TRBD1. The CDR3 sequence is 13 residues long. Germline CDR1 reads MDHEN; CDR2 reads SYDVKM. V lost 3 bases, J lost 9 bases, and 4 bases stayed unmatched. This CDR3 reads CASSFQGAGEQFF. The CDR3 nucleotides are TGTGCCAGCAGTTTTCAGGGGGCAGGTGAGCAGTTCTTC.

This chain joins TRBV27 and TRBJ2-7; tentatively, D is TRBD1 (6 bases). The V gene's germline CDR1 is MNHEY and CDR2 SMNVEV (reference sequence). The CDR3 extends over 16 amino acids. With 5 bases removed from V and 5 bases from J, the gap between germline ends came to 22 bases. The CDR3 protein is CASSPTGALGHDEQYF. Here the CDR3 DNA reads TGTGCCAGCAGTCCCACCGGAGCGTTGGGACACGACGAGCAGTACTTC.

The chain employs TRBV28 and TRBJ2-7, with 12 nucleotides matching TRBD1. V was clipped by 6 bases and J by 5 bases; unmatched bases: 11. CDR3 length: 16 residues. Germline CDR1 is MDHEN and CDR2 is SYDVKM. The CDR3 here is CASSRTPGQGADEQYF. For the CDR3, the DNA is TGTGCCAGCAGCCGTACCCCGGGACAGGGGGCAGACGAGCAGTACTTC. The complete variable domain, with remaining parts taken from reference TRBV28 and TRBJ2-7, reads DVKVTQSSRYLVKRTGEKVFLECVQDMDHENMFWYRQDPGLGLRLIYFSYDVKMKEKGDIPEGYSVSREKKERFSLILESASTNQTSMYLCASSRTPGQGADEQYFGPGTRLTVT.

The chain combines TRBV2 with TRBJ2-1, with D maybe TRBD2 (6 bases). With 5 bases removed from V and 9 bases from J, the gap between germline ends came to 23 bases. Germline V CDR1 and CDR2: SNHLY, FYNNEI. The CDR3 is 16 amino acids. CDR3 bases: TGTGCCAGCAGTACTCGGACGGGGGAAGGGGTGGGTGAGCAGTTCTTC. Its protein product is CASSTRTGEGVGEQFF.

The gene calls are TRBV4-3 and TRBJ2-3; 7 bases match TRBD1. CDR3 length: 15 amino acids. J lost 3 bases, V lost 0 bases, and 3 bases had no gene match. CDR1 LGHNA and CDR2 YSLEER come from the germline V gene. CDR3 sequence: CASSQDRQGTDTQYF. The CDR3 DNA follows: TGCGCCAGCAGCCAAGATCGACAGGGTACAGATACGCAGTATTTT.

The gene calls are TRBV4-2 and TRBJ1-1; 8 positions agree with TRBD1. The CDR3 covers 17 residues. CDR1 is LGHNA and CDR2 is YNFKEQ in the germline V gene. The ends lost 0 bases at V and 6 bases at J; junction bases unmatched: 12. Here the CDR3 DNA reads TGTGCCAGCAGCCAAGATTGGAGAACAGGGGGAGAAGCTGAAGCTTTCTTT. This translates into CASSQDWRTGGEAEAFF.

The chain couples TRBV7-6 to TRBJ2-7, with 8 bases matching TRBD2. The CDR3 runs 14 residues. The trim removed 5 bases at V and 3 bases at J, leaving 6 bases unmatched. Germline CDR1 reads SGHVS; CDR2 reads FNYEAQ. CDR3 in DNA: TGTGCCAGCAGCCTACATGCGGGGGGCTACGAGCAGTACTTC. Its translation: CASSLHAGGYEQYF. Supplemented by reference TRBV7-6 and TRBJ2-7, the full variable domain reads GAGVSQSPRYKVTKRGQDVALRCDPISGHVSLYWYRQALGQGPEFLTYFNYEAQQDKSGLPNDRFSAERPEGSISTLTIQRTEQRDSAMYRCASSLHAGGYEQYFGPGTRLTVT.

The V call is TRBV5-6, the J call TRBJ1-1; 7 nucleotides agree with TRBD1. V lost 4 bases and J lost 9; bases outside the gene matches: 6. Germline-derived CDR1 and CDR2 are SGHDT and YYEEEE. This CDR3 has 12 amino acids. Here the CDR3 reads CASSQTGSQAFF. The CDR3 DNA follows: TGTGCCAGCAGCCAGACAGGGTCTCAAGCTTTCTTT.

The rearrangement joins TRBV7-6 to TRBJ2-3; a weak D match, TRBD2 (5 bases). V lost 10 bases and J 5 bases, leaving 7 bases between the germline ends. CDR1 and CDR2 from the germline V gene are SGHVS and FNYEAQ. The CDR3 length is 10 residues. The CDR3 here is CATEGDTQYF. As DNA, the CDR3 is TGTGCCACCGAGGGAGATACGCAGTATTTT.

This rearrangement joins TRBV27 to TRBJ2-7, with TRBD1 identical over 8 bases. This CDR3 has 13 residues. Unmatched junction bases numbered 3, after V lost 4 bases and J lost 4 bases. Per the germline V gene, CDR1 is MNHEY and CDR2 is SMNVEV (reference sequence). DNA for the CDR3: TGTGCCAGCAGTTGGACAGGGTTTTACGAGCAGTACTTC. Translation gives CASSWTGFYEQYF.

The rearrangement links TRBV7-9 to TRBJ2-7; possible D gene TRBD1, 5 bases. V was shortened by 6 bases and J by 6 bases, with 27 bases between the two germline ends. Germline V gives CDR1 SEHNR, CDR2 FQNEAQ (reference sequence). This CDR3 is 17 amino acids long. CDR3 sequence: CASSWARTRNPDGEQYF. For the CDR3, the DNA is TGTGCCAGCAGTTGGGCCCGGACAAGGAACCCGGACGGCGAGCAGTACTTC.

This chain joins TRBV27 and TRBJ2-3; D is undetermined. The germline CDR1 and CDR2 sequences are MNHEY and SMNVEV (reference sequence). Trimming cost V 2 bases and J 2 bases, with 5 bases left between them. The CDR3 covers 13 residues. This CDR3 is CASSLIHTDTQYF. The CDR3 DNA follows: TGTGCCAGCAGTTTAATCCACACAGATACGCAGTATTTT.

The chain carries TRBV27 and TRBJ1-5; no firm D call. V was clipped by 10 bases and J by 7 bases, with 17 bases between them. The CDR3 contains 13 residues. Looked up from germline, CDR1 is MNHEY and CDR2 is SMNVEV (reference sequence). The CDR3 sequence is CAIGSSEGQPQHF. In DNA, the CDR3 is TGTGCCATCGGGAGCTCTGAGGGACAGCCCCAGCATTTT.

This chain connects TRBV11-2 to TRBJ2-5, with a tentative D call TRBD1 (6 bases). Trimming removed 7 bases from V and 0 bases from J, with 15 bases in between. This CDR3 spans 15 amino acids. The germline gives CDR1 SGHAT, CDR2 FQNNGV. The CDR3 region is CASTTRGGYQETQYF. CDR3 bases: TGTGCCAGCACCACAAGAGGGGGATACCAAGAGACCCAGTACTTC.

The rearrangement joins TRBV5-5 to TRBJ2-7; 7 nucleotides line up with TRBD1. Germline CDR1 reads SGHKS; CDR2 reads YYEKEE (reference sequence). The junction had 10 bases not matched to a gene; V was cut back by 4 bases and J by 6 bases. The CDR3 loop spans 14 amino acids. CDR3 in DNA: TGTGCCAGCAGCCCGCGACAGGGAACCTGCGAGCAGTACTTC. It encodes CASSPRQGTCEQYF.

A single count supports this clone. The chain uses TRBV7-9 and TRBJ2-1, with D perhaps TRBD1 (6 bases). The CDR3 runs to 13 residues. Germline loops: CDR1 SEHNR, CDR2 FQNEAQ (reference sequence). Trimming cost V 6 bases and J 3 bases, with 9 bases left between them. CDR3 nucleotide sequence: TGTGCCAGCAGGGACAGCCTCTACAATGAGCAGTTCTTC. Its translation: CASRDSLYNEQFF.

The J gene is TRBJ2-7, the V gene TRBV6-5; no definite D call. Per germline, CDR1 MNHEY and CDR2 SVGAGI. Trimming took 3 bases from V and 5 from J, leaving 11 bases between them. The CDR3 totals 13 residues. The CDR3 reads CASSYGFSDEQYF. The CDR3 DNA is TGTGCCAGCAGTTATGGTTTTTCGGACGAGCAGTACTTC.

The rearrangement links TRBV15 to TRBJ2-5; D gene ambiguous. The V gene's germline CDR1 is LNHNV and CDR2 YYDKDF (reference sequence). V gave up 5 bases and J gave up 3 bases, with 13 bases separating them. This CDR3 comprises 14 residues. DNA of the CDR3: TGTGCCACCAGCCTCATTGGAAGGGAAGAGACCCAGTACTTC. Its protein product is CATSLIGREETQYF.

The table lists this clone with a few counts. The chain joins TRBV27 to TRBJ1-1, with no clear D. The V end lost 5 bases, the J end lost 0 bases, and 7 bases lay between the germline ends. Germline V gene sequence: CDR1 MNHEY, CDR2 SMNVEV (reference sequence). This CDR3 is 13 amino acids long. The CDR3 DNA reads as TGTGCCAGCAGTGTCGGGGTGAACACTGAAGCTTTCTTT. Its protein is CASSVGVNTEAFF.

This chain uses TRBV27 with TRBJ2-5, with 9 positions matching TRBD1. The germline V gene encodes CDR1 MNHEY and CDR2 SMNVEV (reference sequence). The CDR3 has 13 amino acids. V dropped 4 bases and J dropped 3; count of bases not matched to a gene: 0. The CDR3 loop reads CASSWTGEETQYF. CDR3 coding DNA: TGTGCCAGCAGTTGGACAGGGGAAGAGACCCAGTACTTC.

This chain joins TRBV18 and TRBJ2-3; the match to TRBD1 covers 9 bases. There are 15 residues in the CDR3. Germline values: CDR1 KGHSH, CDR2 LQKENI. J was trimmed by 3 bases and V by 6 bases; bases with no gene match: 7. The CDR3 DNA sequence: TGTGCCAGCTCCGCCCGGGACAGGGAGACAGATACGCAGTATTTT. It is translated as CASSARDRETDTQYF.

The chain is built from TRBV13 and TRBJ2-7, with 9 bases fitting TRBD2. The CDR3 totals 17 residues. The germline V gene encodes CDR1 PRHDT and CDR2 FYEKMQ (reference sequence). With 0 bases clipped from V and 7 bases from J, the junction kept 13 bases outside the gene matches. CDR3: CASSLGSKSVAGEEQYF. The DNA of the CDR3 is TGTGCCAGCAGCTTAGGGTCAAAGAGCGTAGCGGGGGAAGAGCAGTACTTC.

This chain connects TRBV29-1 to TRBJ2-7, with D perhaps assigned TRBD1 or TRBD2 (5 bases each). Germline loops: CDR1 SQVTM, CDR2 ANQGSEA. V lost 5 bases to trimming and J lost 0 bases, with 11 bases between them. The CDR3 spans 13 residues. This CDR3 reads CSVLDGTSYEQYF. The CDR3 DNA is TGCAGCGTTCTGGACGGGACCTCCTACGAGCAGTACTTC.

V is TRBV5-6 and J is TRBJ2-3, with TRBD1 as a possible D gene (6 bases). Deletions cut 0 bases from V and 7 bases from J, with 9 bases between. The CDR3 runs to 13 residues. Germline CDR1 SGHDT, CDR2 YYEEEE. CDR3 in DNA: TGTGCCAGCAGCTTGGGGACAGTTAATACGCAGTATTTT. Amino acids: CASSLGTVNTQYF.

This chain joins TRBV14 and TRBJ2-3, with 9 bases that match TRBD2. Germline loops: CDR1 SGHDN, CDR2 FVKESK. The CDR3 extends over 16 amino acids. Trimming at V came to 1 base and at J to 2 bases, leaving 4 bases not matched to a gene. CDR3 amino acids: CASSQVASGITDTQYF. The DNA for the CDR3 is TGTGCCAGCAGCCAAGTGGCTAGCGGGATCACAGATACGCAGTATTTT.

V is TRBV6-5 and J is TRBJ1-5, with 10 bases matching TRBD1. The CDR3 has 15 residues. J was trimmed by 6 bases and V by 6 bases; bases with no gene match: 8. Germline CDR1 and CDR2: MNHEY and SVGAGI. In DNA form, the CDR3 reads TGTGCCAGCAGGACCCCGAGGGACAGGGGTCAGCCCCAGCATTTT. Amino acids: CASRTPRDRGQPQHF.

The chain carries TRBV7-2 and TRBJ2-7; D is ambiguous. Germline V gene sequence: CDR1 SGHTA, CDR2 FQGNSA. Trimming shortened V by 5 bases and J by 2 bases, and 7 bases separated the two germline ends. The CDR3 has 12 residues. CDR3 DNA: TGTGCCAGCAGCCACACGCCCTACGAGCAGTACTTC. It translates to CASSHTPYEQYF.